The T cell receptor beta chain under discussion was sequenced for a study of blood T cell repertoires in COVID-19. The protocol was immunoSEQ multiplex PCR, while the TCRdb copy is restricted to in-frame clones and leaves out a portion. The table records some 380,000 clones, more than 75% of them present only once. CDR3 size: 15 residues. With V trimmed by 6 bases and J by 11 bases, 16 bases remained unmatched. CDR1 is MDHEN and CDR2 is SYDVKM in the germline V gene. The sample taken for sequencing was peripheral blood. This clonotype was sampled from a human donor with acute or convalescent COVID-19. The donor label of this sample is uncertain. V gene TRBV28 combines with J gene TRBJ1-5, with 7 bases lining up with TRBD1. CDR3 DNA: TGTGCCAGCAGCGCTACCCTGGTAGGGGGCAGGTCCCAGCATTTT. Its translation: CASSATLVGGRSQHF.